This TCR beta chain was recovered during a study of cytomegalovirus exposure and HLA in healthy donors. Study observations and caveats: Later analysis suggested most CMV-associated TCR beta chains were HLA-restricted. Researchers reported in a later analysis that a missense DCLRE1C variant was tied to TCR beta V- and J-gene trimming.

The germline V gene encodes CDR1 SGHDT and CDR2 YYEEEE. The CDR3 length is 16 residues. V shed 0 bases and J 6 bases; nucleotides not matched to a gene: 6. With 60 Vbeta and 13 Jbeta primers, the PCR was carried out. In the authors' methods: Some 11 million shared chains were among the about 80 million unique TCR beta chains that a later analysis counted. Produced via immunoSEQ multiplex PCR; TCRdb's table is partial and in-frame only. V and J calls plus clone size are reproduced from that table; the DNA served to infer D and trimming. Among about 160,000 clones listed, around 75% were seen once. As regards this clone: The antigen is not known.

V gene TRBV5-6 combines with J gene TRBJ2-1; 10 positions agree with TRBD1. Sequenced: PBMCs. This clonotype was obtained from a female donor in good health and CMV-seronegative. The CDR3 protein is CASSLEGQGFGNEQFF. The CDR3 DNA follows: TGTGCCAGCAGCTTGGAGGGACAGGGGTTCGGCAATGAGCAGTTCTTC.